These 24 T cell receptor beta chains were sequenced from one sample in a study of CD8 T cells in ankylosing spondylitis. TCRdb re-called the 5' RACE reads with MiXCR, one entry per CDR3 protein. The sample consists of approximately 110,000 distinct CDR3 sequences, under 30% of them appearing once. The sample consisted of synovial fluid, either unsorted or a sorted T cell fraction (not recorded which). The receptors were sampled from a male donor with ankylosing spondylitis.

This chain joins TRBV7-8 and TRBJ2-4; D possibly corresponds to TRBD1 (6 bases). V was cut by 1 base and J by 3 bases, with 10 bases left in between. The CDR3 contains 15 residues. CDR1 SGHVS and CDR2 FQNEAQ come from the germline V gene. The CDR3 DNA follows: TGTGCCAGCAGCTTAGGGGGCAGGGGCAAAAACATTCAGTACTTC. Protein: CASSLGGRGKNIQYF.

The genes are TRBV5-1 and TRBJ1-2; D might be TRBD1 (5 bases). The germline V gene has CDR1 SGHRS and CDR2 YFSETQ. The CDR3 runs 15 residues. V was clipped by 0 bases and J by 4 bases, with 13 bases between them. The CDR3 spells CASSLEYRDVYGYTF. The CDR3 DNA sequence: TGCGCCAGCAGCTTGGAATACCGGGACGTCTATGGCTACACCTTC.

This clonotype has a handful of counts. The chain couples TRBV7-8 to TRBJ1-5; TRBD1 is a possible D gene (5 bases). Germline V gives CDR1 SGHVS, CDR2 FQNEAQ. The CDR3 consists of 17 residues. V was clipped by 4 bases and J by 0 bases, with 16 bases between them. CDR3 sequence: CASSSGRSFNSNQPQHF. CDR3 nucleotide sequence: TGTGCCAGCAGCTCGGGACGGAGTTTCAATAGCAATCAGCCCCAGCATTTT.

The chain is built from TRBV28 and TRBJ2-7; weak D call: TRBD2 (6 bases). CDR1 and CDR2 from the germline V gene are MDHEN and SYDVKM. The V gene lost 6 bases and the J gene lost 7 bases, with 16 bases spanning the gap. This CDR3 contains 13 residues. This CDR3 reads CASSRGGLGEQYV. The CDR3 region has the DNA TGTGCCAGCAGCCGTGGGGGGTTAGGAGAGCAGTACGTC.

The rearrangement links TRBV3-1 to TRBJ2-2, with a possible D match to TRBD1 (5 bases). Looked up from germline, CDR1 is LGHDT and CDR2 is YNNKEL (reference sequence). The CDR3 runs 15 residues. V shed 3 bases and J shed 8 bases, with 16 bases lying between them. The CDR3 DNA sequence: TGTGCCAGCAGCCACCTCGACAGAGATTCAGGGGAGCTGTTTTTT. This encodes CASSHLDRDSGELFF.

There are a few counts of this clonotype. The chain uses TRBV20-1 and TRBJ2-1, with 9 bases fitting TRBD2. CDR3 length: 16 residues. Germline V gene sequence: CDR1 DFQATT, CDR2 SNEGSKA (reference sequence). The trim removed 7 bases at V and 5 bases at J, leaving 15 bases unmatched. The CDR3, as DNA: TGCAGTGGCGGGGGAGGCGGGAGGGCTTATAACAATGAGCAGTTCTTC. Its protein product is CSGGGGGRAYNNEQFF.

This clonotype was observed a handful of times. V and J are TRBV6-5 and TRBJ1-2; D remains unclear. CDR1 is MNHEY, CDR2 SVGAGI, per germline. The ends were cut back, 4 bases at V and 7 bases at J, with 22 bases in the middle. The CDR3 sequence is 16 residues long. The CDR3 DNA follows: TGTGCCAGCAGTTCGGGTAGCCAGCCCATAATGAGTGGCTACACCTTC. Protein product: CASSSGSQPIMSGYTF.

V and J are TRBV3-1 and TRBJ2-2; 9 bases agree with TRBD1. This CDR3 has 14 amino acids. The V segment lost 5 bases and the J segment 7 bases; nucleotides outside the gene matches: 5. Germline V gene lookup returns CDR1 LGHDT and CDR2 YNNKEL (reference sequence). The CDR3 here is CASSGTGISGELFF. CDR3 bases: TGTGCCAGCAGCGGGACAGGGATTAGCGGGGAGCTGTTTTTT.

This chain's CDR3 is CASSSRDLNTGELFF. CDR3 in DNA: TGTGCCAGCAGCTCCCGGGACTTAAACACCGGGGAGCTGTTTTTT. This chain connects TRBV7-9 to TRBJ2-2; D perhaps matches TRBD2 (6 bases). The CDR3 has 15 residues. Between the trimmed V and J ends, which lost 4 bases and 2 bases, there was a span of 11 bases. Germline values: CDR1 SEHNR, CDR2 FQNEAQ (reference sequence).

This clonotype was counted ten times or more. CDR3 loop: CSASSPWPGGTNTEAFF. DNA for the CDR3: TGCAGTGCTAGTTCCCCCTGGCCAGGGGGCACGAACACTGAAGCTTTCTTT. The chain joins TRBV20-1 to TRBJ1-1; 8 bases fit TRBD1. The CDR3 has 17 residues. After removal of 3 bases from V and 1 base from J, the junction contained 13 bases not matched to a gene. Germline V gene data show CDR1 as DFQATT and CDR2 as SNEGSKA (reference sequence).

This clonotype was seen ten or more times. The chain links TRBV12-3 or TRBV12-4 to TRBJ2-2; unclear D gene. Trimming took 6 bases from V and 0 from J, leaving 14 bases between them. The CDR3 runs to 16 residues. Here the CDR3 DNA reads TGTGCCAGCAGCAGACATGTATTATCGAACACCGGGGAGCTGTTTTTT. Encoded protein: CASSRHVLSNTGELFF.

This clonotype was counted a few times. The rearrangement links TRBV3-1 to TRBJ2-1; possibly TRBD2 for D (5 bases). The germline V gene has CDR1 LGHDT and CDR2 YNNKEL (reference sequence). V shed 5 bases and J shed 2 bases, with 16 bases lying between them. This CDR3 is built from 16 residues. The DNA of the CDR3 is TGTGCCAGCAGCGATACCGGGGTTCAGGCCTACAATGAGCAGTTCTTC. Translated: CASSDTGVQAYNEQFF.

V gene TRBV12-5 combines with J gene TRBJ2-7; unclear D gene. The CDR3 runs to 14 residues. CDR1 is LGHNT, CDR2 FRNRAP, per germline. V was cut by 2 bases and J by 0 bases, with 8 bases left in between. CDR3 sequence reads: CASGLLMSSYEQYV. The CDR3 DNA is TGTGCTAGTGGTTTGTTAATGAGCTCCTACGAGCAGTACGTC.

This clonotype has only a few counts. The J gene is TRBJ2-1, the V gene TRBV5-1; no clear D gene. This CDR3 is built from 14 residues. The V end lost 0 bases, the J end lost 4 bases, and 8 bases lay between the germline ends. Germline CDR1 SGHRS, CDR2 YFSETQ. The CDR3 here is CASSLEATYNEQFF. Written as DNA, the CDR3 is TGCGCCAGCAGCTTGGAGGCTACTTACAATGAGCAGTTCTTC. Full variable domain (rest looked up from reference TRBV5-1 and TRBJ2-1): KAGVTQTPRYLIKTRGQQVTLSCSPISGHRSVSWYQQTPGQGLQFLFEYFSETQRNKGNFPGRFSGRQFSNSRSEMNVSTLELGDSALYLCASSLEATYNEQFFGPGTRLTVL.

This clonotype was counted ten times or more. The V call is TRBV29-1, the J call TRBJ2-4, with D uncertain. This CDR3 region has 12 residues. Germline loops: CDR1 SQVTM, CDR2 ANQGSEA. V dropped 3 bases and J dropped 1 base, with 4 bases sitting between them. This chain's CDR3 is CSVELAKNIQYF. The CDR3 DNA reads as TGCAGCGTTGAGCTTGCCAAAAACATTCAGTACTTC.

The rearrangement uses TRBV4-2 and TRBJ2-6; D is unresolved. The germline CDR1 and CDR2 sequences are LGHNA and YNFKEQ. This CDR3 is built from 16 residues. Trimming shortened V by 0 bases and J by 0 bases, and 6 bases separated the two germline ends. Written as DNA, the CDR3 is TGTGCCAGCAGCCAAGATAGGAGCTCTGGGGCCAACGTCCTGACTTTC. Its protein is CASSQDRSSGANVLTF.

This clonotype was detected a few times. This sequence joins TRBV19 and TRBJ1-5; tentative D call: TRBD1 (5 bases). Trimming removed 7 bases at V and 2 bases at J, with 15 bases between. The CDR3 length is 15 residues. The germline V gene has CDR1 LNHDA and CDR2 SQIVND (reference sequence). The CDR3 loop reads CASISGAGGNQPQHF. CDR3 DNA: TGTGCCAGTATTAGCGGGGCGGGGGGCAATCAGCCCCAGCATTTT.

The genes are TRBV29-1 and TRBJ2-1; D unclear. Germline V lookup: CDR1 SQVTM, CDR2 ANQGSEA. Trimming cost V 2 bases and J 12 bases, with 20 bases left between them. The CDR3 spans 14 residues. CDR3 coding DNA: TGCAGCGTTGAATACGCCGGGCTGGGTGCAGGGCAGTTCTTC. It specifies CSVEYAGLGAGQFF.

This clonotype appeared many times. The CDR3 loop reads CASSPTEDRAYEQYV. As DNA, the CDR3 is TGTGCCAGCAGCCCCACAGAAGACAGAGCCTACGAGCAGTACGTC. The J gene is TRBJ2-7, the V gene TRBV7-4; TRBD1 is a possible D gene (5 bases). Trimming shortened V by 5 bases and J by 2 bases, and 16 bases separated the two germline ends. This CDR3 has 15 residues. Germline V CDR1 and CDR2: SGHVT, SQSDAQ.

This clonotype was detected only a few times. As DNA, the CDR3 is TGTGCCAGCAGCTTACAGAGAGAAGGCTATGGCTACACCTTC. Translated, it gives CASSLQREGYGYTF. The V gene is TRBV7-2, the J gene TRBJ1-2; D gene uncertain. CDR1 is SGHTA and CDR2 is FQGNSA in the germline V gene. Trimming shortened V by 2 bases and J by 4 bases, and 11 bases separated the two germline ends. CDR3 length: 14 amino acids.

V and J are TRBV5-1 and TRBJ2-2; 10 bases map to TRBD2. Germline CDR1 is SGHRS and CDR2 is YFSETQ. J gave up 2 bases and V 1 base, and 2 bases lay outside the gene matches. The CDR3 loop spans 16 amino acids. The CDR3 DNA is TGCGCCAGCAGCTTGACTAGCGGGGCAAACACCGGGGAGCTGTTTTTT. Its protein is CASSLTSGANTGELFF.

This sequence joins TRBV13 and TRBJ1-3; possibly TRBD1 for D (6 bases). The CDR3 has 15 residues. CDR1 is PRHDT, CDR2 FYEKMQ, per germline (reference sequence). Between the trimmed V and J ends, which lost 5 bases and 3 bases, there was a span of 14 bases. CDR3 DNA: TGTGCCAGCAGCCCCAGGGGCAAGAATGGAAACACCATATATTTT. Its protein product is CASSPRGKNGNTIYF.

V gene TRBV5-6 combines with J gene TRBJ2-3; maybe TRBD2 (6 bases). This CDR3 has 16 amino acids. V was trimmed by 5 bases and J by 2 bases, leaving 18 bases between them. CDR1 is SGHDT, CDR2 YYEEEE, per germline. CDR3 nucleotides: TGTGCCAGCAGTTCGCTGGAGACTAGTCTCACAGATACGCAGTATTTT. It translates to CASSSLETSLTDTQYF.

This clonotype has ten or more counts. This chain links TRBV27 with TRBJ2-1; no clear D gene. The germline V and J ends were trimmed by 3 bases and 2 bases, with 5 bases remaining between them. In germline, CDR1 is MNHEY, CDR2 SMNVEV (reference sequence). The CDR3 runs 13 residues. CDR3: CASSFFPYNEQFF. DNA for the CDR3: TGTGCCAGCAGTTTTTTTCCCTACAATGAGCAGTTCTTC.